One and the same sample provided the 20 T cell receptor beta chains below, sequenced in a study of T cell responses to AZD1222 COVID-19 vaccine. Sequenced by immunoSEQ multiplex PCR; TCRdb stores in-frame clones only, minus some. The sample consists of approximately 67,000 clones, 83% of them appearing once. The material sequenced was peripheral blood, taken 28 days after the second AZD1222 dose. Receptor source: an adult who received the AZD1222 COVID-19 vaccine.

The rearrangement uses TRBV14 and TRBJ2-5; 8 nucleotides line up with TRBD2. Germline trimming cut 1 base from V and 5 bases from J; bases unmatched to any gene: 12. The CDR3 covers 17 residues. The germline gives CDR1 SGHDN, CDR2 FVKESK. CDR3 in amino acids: CASSQGRRRGVTETQYF. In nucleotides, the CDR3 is TGTGCCAGCAGCCAAGGCAGGAGGCGGGGGGTAACGGAGACCCAGTACTTC.

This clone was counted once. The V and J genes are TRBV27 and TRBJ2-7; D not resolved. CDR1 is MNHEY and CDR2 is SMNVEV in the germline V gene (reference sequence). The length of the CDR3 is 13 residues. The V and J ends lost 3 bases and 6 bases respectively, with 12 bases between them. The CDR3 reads CASSFIVRGEQYF. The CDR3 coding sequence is TGTGCCAGCAGTTTTATAGTGAGAGGCGAGCAGTACTTC.

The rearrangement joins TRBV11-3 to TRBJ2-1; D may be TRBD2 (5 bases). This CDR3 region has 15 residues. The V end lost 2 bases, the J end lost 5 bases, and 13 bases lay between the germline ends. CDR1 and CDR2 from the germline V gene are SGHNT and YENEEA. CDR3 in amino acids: CASSLRESANNEQFF. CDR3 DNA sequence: TGTGCCAGCAGCTTAAGGGAGTCGGCCAACAATGAGCAGTTCTTC.

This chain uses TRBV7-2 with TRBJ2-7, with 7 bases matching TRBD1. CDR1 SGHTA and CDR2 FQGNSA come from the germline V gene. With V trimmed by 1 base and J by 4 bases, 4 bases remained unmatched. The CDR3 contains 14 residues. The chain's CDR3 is CASSLVGGGYEQYF. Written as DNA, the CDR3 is TGTGCCAGCAGCTTAGTAGGGGGCGGGTACGAGCAGTACTTC.

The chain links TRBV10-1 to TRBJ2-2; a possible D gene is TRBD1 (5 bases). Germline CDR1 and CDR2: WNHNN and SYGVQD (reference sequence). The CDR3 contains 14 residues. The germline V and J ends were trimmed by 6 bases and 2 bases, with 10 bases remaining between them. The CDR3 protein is CASRPDSNTGELFF. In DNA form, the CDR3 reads TGCGCCAGCAGACCCGACAGCAACACCGGGGAGCTGTTTTTT.

The CDR3 DNA follows: TGTGCCAGTACGGAACACGCCGCGGATGGCTACACCTTC. Translated: CASTEHAADGYTF. The chain is built from TRBV19 and TRBJ1-2; no clear D. Deletions cut 7 bases from V and 6 bases from J, with 15 bases between. The CDR3 contains 13 residues. Germline lookup yields CDR1 LNHDA and CDR2 SQIVND (reference sequence).

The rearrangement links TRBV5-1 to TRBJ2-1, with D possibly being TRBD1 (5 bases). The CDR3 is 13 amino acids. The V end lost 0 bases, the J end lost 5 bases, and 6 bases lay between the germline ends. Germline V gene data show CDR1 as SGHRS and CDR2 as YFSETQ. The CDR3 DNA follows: TGCGCCAGCAGCTTGGCGGACAACAATGAGCAGTTCTTC. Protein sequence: CASSLADNNEQFF.

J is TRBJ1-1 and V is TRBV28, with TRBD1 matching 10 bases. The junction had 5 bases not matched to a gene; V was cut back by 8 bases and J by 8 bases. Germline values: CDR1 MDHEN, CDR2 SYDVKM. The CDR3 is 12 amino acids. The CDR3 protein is CASHDRGREAFF. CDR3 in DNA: TGTGCCAGCCACGACAGGGGGCGGGAAGCTTTCTTT.

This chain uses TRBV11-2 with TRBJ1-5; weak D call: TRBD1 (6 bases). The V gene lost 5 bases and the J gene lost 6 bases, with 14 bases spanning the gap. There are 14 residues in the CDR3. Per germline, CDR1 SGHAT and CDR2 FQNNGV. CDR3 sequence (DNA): TGTGCCAGCAGCCAGACAGGACGGTTTCAGCCCCAGCATTTT. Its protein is CASSQTGRFQPQHF. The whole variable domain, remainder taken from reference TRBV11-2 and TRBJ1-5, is EAGVAQSPRYKIIEKRQSVAFWCNPISGHATLYWYQQILGQGPKLLIQFQNNGVVDDSQLPKDRFSAERLKGVDSTLKIQPAKLEDSAVYLCASSQTGRFQPQHFGDGTRLSIL.

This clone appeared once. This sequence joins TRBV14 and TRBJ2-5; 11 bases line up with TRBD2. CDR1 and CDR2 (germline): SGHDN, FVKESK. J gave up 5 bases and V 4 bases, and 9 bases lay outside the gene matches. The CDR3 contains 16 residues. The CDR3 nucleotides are TGTGCCAGCAGCCGCGGGACTAGCGGTCCCCGGGAGACCCAGTACTTC. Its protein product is CASSRGTSGPRETQYF.

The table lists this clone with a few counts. CDR3 sequence reads: CASGTSSGNTIYF. In DNA form, the CDR3 reads TGTGCCAGCGGGACAAGCTCTGGAAACACCATATATTTT. The V and J genes are TRBV19 and TRBJ1-3; a possible D gene is TRBD1 (6 bases). The V and J ends lost 9 bases and 0 bases respectively, with 9 bases between them. This CDR3 has 13 residues. Looked up from germline, CDR1 is LNHDA and CDR2 is SQIVND (reference sequence).

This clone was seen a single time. The CDR3 spells CASSIGAPGELFF. CDR3 nucleotide sequence: TGTGCCAGTAGTATTGGGGCTCCCGGGGAGCTGTTTTTT. The chain joins TRBV19 to TRBJ2-2; D may be TRBD1 (5 bases). CDR1 and CDR2 from the germline V gene are LNHDA and SQIVND (reference sequence). V was cut by 3 bases and J by 6 bases, with 8 bases left in between. The CDR3 has 13 amino acids.

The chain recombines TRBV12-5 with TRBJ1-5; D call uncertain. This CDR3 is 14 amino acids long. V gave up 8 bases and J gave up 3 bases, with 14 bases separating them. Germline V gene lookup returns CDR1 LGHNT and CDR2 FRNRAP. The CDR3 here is CASPPDQHNQPQHF. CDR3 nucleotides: TGTGCTAGTCCGCCCGACCAACACAATCAGCCCCAGCATTTT. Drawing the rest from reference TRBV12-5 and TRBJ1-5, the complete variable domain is DARVTQTPRHKVTEMGQEVTMRCQPILGHNTVFWYRQTMMQGLELLAYFRNRAPLDDSGMPKDRFSAEMPDATLATLKIQPSEPRDSAVYFCASPPDQHNQPQHFGDGTRLSIL.

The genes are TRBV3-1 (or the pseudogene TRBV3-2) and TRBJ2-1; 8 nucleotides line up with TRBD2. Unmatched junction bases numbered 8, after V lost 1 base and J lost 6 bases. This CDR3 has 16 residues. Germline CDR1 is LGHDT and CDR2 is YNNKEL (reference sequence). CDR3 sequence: CASSQGWRGDSNEQFF. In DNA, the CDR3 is TGTGCCAGCAGCCAAGGCTGGCGGGGGGACTCCAATGAGCAGTTCTTC.

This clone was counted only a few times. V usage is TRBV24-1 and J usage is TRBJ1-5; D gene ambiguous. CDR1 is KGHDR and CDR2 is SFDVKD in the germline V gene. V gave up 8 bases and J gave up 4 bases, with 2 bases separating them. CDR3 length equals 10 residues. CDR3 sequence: CATINQPQHF. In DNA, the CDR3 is TGTGCCACCATAAATCAGCCCCAGCATTTT.

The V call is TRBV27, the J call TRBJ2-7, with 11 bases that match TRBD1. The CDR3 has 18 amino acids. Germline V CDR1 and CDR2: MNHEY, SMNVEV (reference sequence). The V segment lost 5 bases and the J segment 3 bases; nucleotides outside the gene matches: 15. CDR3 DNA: TGTGCCAGCAGTATCGGGACAGGGGGAACTAGCGGTTACTACGAGCAGTACTTC. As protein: CASSIGTGGTSGYYEQYF.

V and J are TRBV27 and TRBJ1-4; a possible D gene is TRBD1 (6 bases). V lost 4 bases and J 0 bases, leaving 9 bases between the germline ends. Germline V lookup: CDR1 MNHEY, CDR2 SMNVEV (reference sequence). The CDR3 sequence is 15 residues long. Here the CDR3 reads CASSSWTATNEKLFF. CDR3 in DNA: TGTGCCAGCAGTTCTTGGACAGCAACTAATGAAAAACTGTTTTTT.

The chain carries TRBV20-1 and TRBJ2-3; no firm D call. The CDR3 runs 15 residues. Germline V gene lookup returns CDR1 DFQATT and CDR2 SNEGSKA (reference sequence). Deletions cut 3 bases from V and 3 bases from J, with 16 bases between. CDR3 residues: CSASVGGYGTDTQYF. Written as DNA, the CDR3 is TGCAGTGCTAGTGTGGGCGGCTATGGGACAGATACGCAGTATTTT.

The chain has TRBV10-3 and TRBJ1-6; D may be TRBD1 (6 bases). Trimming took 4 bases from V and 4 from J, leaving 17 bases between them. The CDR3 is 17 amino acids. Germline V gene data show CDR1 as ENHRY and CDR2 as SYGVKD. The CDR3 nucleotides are TGTGCCATCAGTGTCTCGCAGGGGTCGGCGTATAATTCACCCCTCCACTTT. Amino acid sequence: CAISVSQGSAYNSPLHF.

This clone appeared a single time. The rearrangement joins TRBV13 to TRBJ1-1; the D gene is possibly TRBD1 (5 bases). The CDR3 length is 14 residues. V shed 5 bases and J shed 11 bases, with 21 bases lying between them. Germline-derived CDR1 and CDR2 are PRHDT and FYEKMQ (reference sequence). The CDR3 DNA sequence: TGTGCCAGCAGCCGTATCGCGTCGTGGGCAGGGGCTTTCTTT. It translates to CASSRIASWAGAFF.